This T cell receptor (beta chain) was recorded in a study of cytotoxic CD8 clonotypes in ibrutinib-treated CLL. Study details: Among responders, some 25 were partial and 2 complete; after median roughly 68 months, around 15 stayed remitted and some 12 progressed.

Notes on this clone: Antigen specificity is unknown.

Study-level points and caveats: T-cell clonality at baseline went above that of age-matched healthy donors and rose and fell with circulating CD8+ T-cell counts. Rising at ibrutinib response, clonality subsequently fell back toward baseline at progression.

PBMCs that had been cryopreserved were the source of roughly 2 micrograms of genomic DNA for TCR beta libraries. Germline trimming cut 3 bases from V and 1 base from J; bases unmatched to any gene: 6. The CDR3 spans 15 residues. Germline loops: CDR1 SGHRS, CDR2 YFSETQ. Assay used: immunoSEQ multiplex PCR; TCRdb lists only in-frame clones, some missing. The profile shows some 43,000 clones, about two thirds of them singletons. The origin of this receptor is a human donor with chronic lymphocytic leukemia. This chain joins TRBV5-1 and TRBJ2-7; 8 bases are a match to TRBD1. The starting material was PBMCs, obtained after 12 months of ibrutinib treatment. CDR3 sequence: CASSSPGTGSYEQYF. CDR3 in DNA: TGCGCCAGCAGCTCCCCCGGGACAGGTTCCTACGAGCAGTACTTC.